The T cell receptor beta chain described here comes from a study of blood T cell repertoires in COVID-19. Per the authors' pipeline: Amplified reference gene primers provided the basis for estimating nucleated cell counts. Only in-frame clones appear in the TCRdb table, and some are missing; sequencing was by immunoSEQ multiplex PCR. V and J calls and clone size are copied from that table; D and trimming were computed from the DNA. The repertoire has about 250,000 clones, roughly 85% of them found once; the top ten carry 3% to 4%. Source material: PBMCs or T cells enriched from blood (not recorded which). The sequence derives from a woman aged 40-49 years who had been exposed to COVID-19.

DNA of the CDR3: TGTGCCAGTATCCCCCACGGACTAAACACCATATATTTT. It is translated as CASIPHGLNTIYF. The chain links TRBV19 to TRBJ1-3, with D uncertain. The CDR3 totals 13 residues. V lost 7 bases, J lost 6 bases, and 13 bases lay in between. The germline gives CDR1 LNHDA, CDR2 SQIVND (reference sequence).